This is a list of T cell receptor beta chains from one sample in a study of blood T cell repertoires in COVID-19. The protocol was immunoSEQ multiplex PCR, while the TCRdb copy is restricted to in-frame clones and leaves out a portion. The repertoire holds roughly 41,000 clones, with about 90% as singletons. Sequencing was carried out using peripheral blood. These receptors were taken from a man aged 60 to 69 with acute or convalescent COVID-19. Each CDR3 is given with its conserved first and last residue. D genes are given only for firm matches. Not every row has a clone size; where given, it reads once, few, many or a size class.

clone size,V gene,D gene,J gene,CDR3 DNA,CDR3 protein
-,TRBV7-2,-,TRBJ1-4,TGTGCCAGCAGCCTCCATGGAGGAAATGAAAAACTGTTTTTT,CASSLHGGNEKLFF
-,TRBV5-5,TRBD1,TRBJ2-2,TGTGCCAGCAGCACCCTTACAGGGGGCGAGTGGGAGCTGTTTTTT,CASSTLTGGEWELFF
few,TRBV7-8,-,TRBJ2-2,TGTGCCAGCAGCCCGGGGACAACGAACACCGGGGAGCTGTTTTTT,CASSPGTTNTGELFF
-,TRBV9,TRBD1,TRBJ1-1,TGTGCCAGCAGCCTCTACAGGGGCGGATACACTGAAGCTTTCTTT,CASSLYRGGYTEAFF
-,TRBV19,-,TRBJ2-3,TGTGCCAGTAGGCCCGACAGGGCCGAAGCGGGAGATACGCAGTATTTT,CASRPDRAEAGDTQYF
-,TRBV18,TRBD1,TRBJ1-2,TGTGCCAGCTCGGAGGGGACAGTGAATAACTATGGCTACACCTTC,CASSEGTVNNYGYTF
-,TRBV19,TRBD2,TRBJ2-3,TGTGCCAGTAGCGGACTAGCGGGGGCCTATAGCACAGATACGCAGTATTTT,CASSGLAGAYSTDTQYF
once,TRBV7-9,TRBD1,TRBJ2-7,TGTGCCAGCCGAGAGGGGGCTTCCTACGAGCAGTACTTC,CASREGASYEQYF
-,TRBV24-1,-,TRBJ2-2,TGTGCCACATCAGGGGACGCCGGGGAGCTGTTTTTT,CATSGDAGELFF
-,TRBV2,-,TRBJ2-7,TGTGCCAGCAGTAGGCAGACTTACGAGCAGTACTTC,CASSRQTYEQYF
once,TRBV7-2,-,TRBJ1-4,TGTGCCAGCAGCCAACAGGGTGGTAATGAAAAACTGTTTTTT,CASSQQGGNEKLFF
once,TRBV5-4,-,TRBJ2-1,TGTGCCAGCAGCTTGGATAGCGACCACAATGAGCAGTTCTTC,CASSLDSDHNEQFF
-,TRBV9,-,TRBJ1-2,TGTGCCAGCAGCGTAGTGGACATGTCTAACTATGGCTACACCTTC,CASSVVDMSNYGYTF
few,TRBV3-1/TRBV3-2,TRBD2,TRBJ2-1,TGTGCCAGCAGCCAAGAAGCGGGGGTAGACAATGAGCAGTTCTTC,CASSQEAGVDNEQFF
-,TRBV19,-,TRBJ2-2,TGTGCCAGTAGTATTCGGGTACCCGGGGAGCTGTTTTTT,CASSIRVPGELFF
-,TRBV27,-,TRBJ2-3,TGTGCCAGCAGTTACCGGGGAGCTTCCACAGATACGCAGTATTTT,CASSYRGASTDTQYF
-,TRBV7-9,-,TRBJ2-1,TGTGCCAGCAGCCCCCGGGACACTTACAATGAGCAGTTCTTC,CASSPRDTYNEQFF
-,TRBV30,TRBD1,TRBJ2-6,TGTGCCTGGAGTGCACAGGGGATCCCGCCTGGGGCCAACGTCCTGACTTTC,CAWSAQGIPPGANVLTF
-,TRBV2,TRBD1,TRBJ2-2,TGTGCCAGCACCCGGGACAGACTAAACACCGGGGAGCTGTTTTTT,CASTRDRLNTGELFF
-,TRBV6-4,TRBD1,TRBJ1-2,TGTGCCAGCCACCGGACGGACAGGGGCTATGGCTACACCTTC,CASHRTDRGYGYTF
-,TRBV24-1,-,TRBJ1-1,TGTGCCACCAGTGATTCCCCCCCCGGGACTGAAGCTTTCTTT,CATSDSPPGTEAFF
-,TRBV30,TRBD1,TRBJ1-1,TGTGCCTGGGATCTCTCCCAGGGGGGCACTGAAGCTTTCTTT,CAWDLSQGGTEAFF
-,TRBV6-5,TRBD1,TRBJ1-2,TGTGCCAGCAGTTCATCGGACAGGTTCTATGGCTACACCTTC,CASSSSDRFYGYTF
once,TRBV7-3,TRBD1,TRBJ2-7,TGTGCCAGCAGCCCCCAGGGACAGGGGGGCTACGAGCAGTACTTC,CASSPQGQGGYEQYF